This T cell receptor (beta chain) came from a study of blood T cell repertoires in COVID-19. Study context: Collection of acute and convalescent COVID-19 samples took place in the United States, Italy and Spain.

How the authors handled the data: The authors estimated nucleated cell counts from reference gene primer amplification. Measured with immunoSEQ multiplex PCR; TCRdb has only the in-frame clones, and not every one. The V and J calls and the clone size are those of that table, but D and trimming were determined from the DNA. The sample lists 140,000 or so clones, roughly nine tenths occurring once. The V and J ends lost 5 bases and 1 base, in that order; junction bases with no gene match: 9. Germline V gene sequence: CDR1 SNHLY, CDR2 FYNNEI. This CDR3 is built from 16 residues. V usage is TRBV2 and J usage is TRBJ1-1; 8 positions match TRBD1. The sequence derives from a woman aged 55-70 years with active COVID-19. The sequencing sample was made of peripheral blood. DNA for the CDR3: TGTGCCAGCAGTCCCGGGACAGGTACGGGGAACACTGAAGCTTTCTTT. This gives the protein CASSPGTGTGNTEAFF. Filled out from reference TRBV2 and TRBJ1-1, the complete variable domain reads EPEVTQTPSHQVTQMGQEVILRCVPISNHLYFYWYRQILGQKVEFLVSFYNNEISEKSEIFDDQFSVERPDGSNFTLKIRSTKLEDSAMYFCASSPGTGTGNTEAFFGQGTRLTVV.